The entry below gives a single TCR beta chain sequence along with its context. The target antigen is unknown. Germline CDR1 reads SGHRS; CDR2 reads YFSETQ. The CDR3 is 13 amino acids. Germline trimming cut 5 bases from V and 1 base from J; bases unmatched to any gene: 1. This entry comes from a study of identifying expanded T cells in peripheral blood. Healthy donors had no documented immune events, such as infections, while sampled. Study-level results: Differentially abundant clones: around 1.2 between replicates, 15 to 17 at two to three weeks, less than 20 at four. Approximately two-week clone count variance significantly increased as total template count grew.

Here immunoSEQ multiplex PCR was the method, and the copy in TCRdb shows in-frame clones only, minus some. The table shows around 95,000 clones, with 75% to 90% occurring only once. This sequence originates from a person aged 18 to 75 in good health. Specimen: blood. The gene calls are TRBV5-1 and TRBJ2-7; 9 bases align to TRBD1. CDR3 amino acids: CASRGQGSYEQYF. CDR3 nucleotides: TGCGCCAGCAGGGGACAGGGTTCCTACGAGCAGTACTTC.